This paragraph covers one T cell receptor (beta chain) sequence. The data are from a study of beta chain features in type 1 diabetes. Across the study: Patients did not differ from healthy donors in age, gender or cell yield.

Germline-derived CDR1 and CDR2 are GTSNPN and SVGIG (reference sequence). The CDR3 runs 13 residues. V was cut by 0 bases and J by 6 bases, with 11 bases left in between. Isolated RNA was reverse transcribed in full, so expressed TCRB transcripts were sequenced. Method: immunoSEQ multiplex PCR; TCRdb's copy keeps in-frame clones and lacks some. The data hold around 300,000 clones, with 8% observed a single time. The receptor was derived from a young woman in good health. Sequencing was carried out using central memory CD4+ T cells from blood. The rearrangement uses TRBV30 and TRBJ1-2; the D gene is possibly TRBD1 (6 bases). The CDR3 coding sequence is TGTGCCTGGAGTGTAGCGGGGGGCAATGGCTACACCTTC. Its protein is CAWSVAGGNGYTF.